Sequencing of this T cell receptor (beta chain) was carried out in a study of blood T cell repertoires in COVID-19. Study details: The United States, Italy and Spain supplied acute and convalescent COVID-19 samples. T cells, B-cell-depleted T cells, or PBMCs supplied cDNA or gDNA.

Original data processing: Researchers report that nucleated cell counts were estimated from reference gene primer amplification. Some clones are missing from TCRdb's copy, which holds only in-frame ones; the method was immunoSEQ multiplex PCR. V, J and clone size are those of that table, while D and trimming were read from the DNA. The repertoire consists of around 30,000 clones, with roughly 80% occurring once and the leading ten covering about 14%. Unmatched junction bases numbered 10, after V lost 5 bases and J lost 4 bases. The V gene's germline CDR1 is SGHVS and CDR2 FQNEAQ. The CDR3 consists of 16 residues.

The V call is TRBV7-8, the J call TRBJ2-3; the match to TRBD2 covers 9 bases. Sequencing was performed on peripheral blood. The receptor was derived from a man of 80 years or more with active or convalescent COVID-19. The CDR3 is CASSTWGAGGPDTQYF. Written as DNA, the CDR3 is TGTGCCAGCAGCACGTGGGGCGCGGGAGGGCCAGATACGCAGTATTTT.